This T cell receptor (beta chain) was captured in a study of lymphopenia after photon versus proton radiotherapy. CDR1 is SEHNR, CDR2 FQNEAQ, per germline (reference sequence). This CDR3 region has 12 residues. Overall study findings and caveats: Survival link was tested only in deceased patients; proton benefit remains a possibility. Larger post-nadir TCR diversity loss correlated inversely with survival in deceased patients.

Generated by immunoSEQ multiplex PCR, the TCRdb table keeps only in-frame clones and is missing some. The data show 55,000 to 70,000 clones, about 90% seen once. About this clone itself: The antigen is undetermined. A junction boundary mismatches the germline segment, possibly from a read error.

V usage is TRBV7-9 and J usage is TRBJ2-7; D might be TRBD1 or TRBD2, each matching 5 bases. This TCR was sampled from a woman between 35 and 50 years old with cholangiocarcinoma. The source material was peripheral blood, sampled from a patient treated with photon-based radiotherapy. The CDR3 spells CASSLRLGEQCF. CDR3 in DNA: TGTGCCAGCAGCTTGAGACTGGGGGAGCAGTGCTTC.